The 13 T cell receptor beta chains given below trace back to one sample, sequenced in a study of response to subunit inactivated influenza vaccine. TCRdb redid the calling of the RT-PCR reads with MiXCR, one entry per CDR3 protein. The data contain 450,000 to 600,000 distinct CDR3 sequences, around 8% of them singletons. The input for sequencing was PBMCs from blood, taken approximately 25 months after vaccination. The receptors shown here come from a man aged 45 to 75 who received an inactivated influenza vaccine.

This clonotype was seen a few times. The chain joins TRBV4-3 to TRBJ2-7, with TRBD2 identical over 12 bases. This CDR3 region has 16 residues. After removal of 3 bases from V and 3 bases from J, the junction contained 6 bases not matched to a gene. Germline lookup yields CDR1 LGHNA and CDR2 YSLEER. DNA of the CDR3: TGCGCCAGCAGCCAGGAATTGACTAGCGGGAGCTACGAGCAGTACTTC. Its translation: CASSQELTSGSYEQYF.

This clonotype was counted only a few times. The chain carries TRBV3-1 and TRBJ1-1; 10 bases match TRBD1. Trimming removed 1 base from V and 8 bases from J; junction bases left unmatched: 4. The CDR3 length is 14 residues. CDR1 is LGHDT and CDR2 is YNNKEL in the germline V gene (reference sequence). CDR3 nucleotides: TGTGCCAGCAGCCAAGTTGAGACAGGGGGCGAAGCTTTCTTT. Protein sequence: CASSQVETGGEAFF.

This clonotype was seen repeatedly, ten times or more. The chain recombines TRBV18 with TRBJ1-5, with D possibly matching TRBD1 (5 bases). CDR3 length: 14 amino acids. The germline V and J ends were trimmed by 8 bases and 7 bases, with 18 bases remaining between them. Germline CDR1 is KGHSH and CDR2 is LQKENI. The CDR3 coding sequence is TGTGCCAGCGCTGACCGGGACGGAGGGCAGCCCCAGCATTTT. Protein: CASADRDGGQPQHF.

This chain's CDR3 is CASSLSSGVPEIGELFF. CDR3 coding DNA: TGTGCCAGCAGCTTAAGTTCTGGTGTACCGGAAATCGGGGAGCTGTTTTTT. J is TRBJ2-2 and V is TRBV7-3; D is ambiguous. Looked up from germline, CDR1 is SGHTA and CDR2 is FQGTGA. Trimming cost V 1 base and J 7 bases, with 19 bases left between them. CDR3 length: 17 residues.

This clonotype was recorded a few times. This chain connects TRBV10-3 to TRBJ2-7; weak D call: TRBD2 (6 bases). In germline, CDR1 is ENHRY, CDR2 SYGVKD. Trimming stripped 0 bases from V and 3 bases from J, with 18 bases between. The CDR3 is 17 amino acids. The CDR3 sequence: CAISESNPGSGVYEQYF. The CDR3 region has the DNA TGTGCCATCAGTGAGTCGAACCCAGGTAGCGGAGTCTACGAGCAGTACTTC.

This clonotype showed up just a few times. The rearrangement joins TRBV28 to TRBJ2-3; D assignment may be TRBD1 or TRBD2 (5 bases each). Per germline, CDR1 MDHEN and CDR2 SYDVKM. The CDR3 is 15 amino acids. V dropped 6 bases and J dropped 2 bases, with 15 bases sitting between them. CDR3 region: CASSLLGPTTDTQYF. The CDR3 nucleotides are TGTGCCAGCAGCCTCTTGGGACCGACCACAGATACGCAGTATTTT.

This clonotype was detected many times. The rearrangement uses TRBV30 and TRBJ2-5, with 7 bases that match TRBD1. This CDR3 contains 11 residues. V lost 3 bases to trimming and J lost 5 bases; unmatched junction nucleotides: 0. The germline CDR1 and CDR2 sequences are GTSNPN and SVGIG (reference sequence). CDR3: CAWRTGETQYF. The CDR3 DNA follows: TGTGCCTGGAGGACAGGGGAGACCCAGTACTTC.

This clonotype was observed a handful of times. This chain connects TRBV5-6 to TRBJ2-4, with 8 positions matching TRBD2. The CDR3 contains 14 residues. Germline CDR1 reads SGHDT; CDR2 reads YYEEEE. The V and J ends lost 4 bases and 5 bases, in that order; junction bases with no gene match: 5. CDR3 loop: CASSTGTSENIQYF. CDR3 coding DNA: TGTGCCAGCAGCACCGGGACTAGTGAAAACATTCAGTACTTC.

This clonotype was seen more than once but under ten times. The rearrangement joins TRBV20-1 to TRBJ2-2; D gene uncertain. With 3 bases removed from V and 6 bases from J, the gap between germline ends came to 2 bases. CDR3 length: 10 amino acids. Germline-derived CDR1 and CDR2 are DFQATT and SNEGSKA (reference sequence). CDR3 sequence (DNA): TGCAGTGCTAGGTCCGGGGAGCTGTTTTTT. Its translation: CSARSGELFF.

The CDR3 region has the DNA TGTGCCAGCAGCGTAGTAGCGGGAGGTGGTGAGCAGTACTTC. Protein sequence: CASSVVAGGGEQYF. The chain combines TRBV9 with TRBJ2-7, with 10 bases aligning to TRBD2. Unmatched junction bases numbered 4, after V lost 0 bases and J lost 7 bases. The CDR3 length is 14 residues. Germline lookup yields CDR1 SGDLS and CDR2 YYNGEE. Full variable domain (missing parts from reference TRBV9 and TRBJ2-7): DSGVTQTPKHLITATGQRVTLRCSPRSGDLSVYWYQQSLDQGLQFLIQYYNGEERAKGNILERFSAQQFPDLHSELNLSSLELGDSALYFCASSVVAGGGEQYFGPGTRLTVT.

This clonotype was seen at least ten times. The chain recombines TRBV12-3 or TRBV12-4 with TRBJ1-5; D is unresolved. Trimming pared 5 bases from V and 8 bases from J, leaving 10 bases between. The CDR3 consists of 12 residues. The CDR3 loop is CASSNWGEPQHF. The DNA for the CDR3 is TGTGCCAGCAGTAACTGGGGTGAGCCCCAGCATTTT.

Worth noting for this clonotype: The CDR3 carries no conserved terminal phenylalanine or tryptophan, so it likely arises from a read error. CDR3 DNA: TGCAGTGCTAGTCTTCCTAGTGACCCCTACGAGCAGTACTCC. Translated, it gives CSASLPSDPYEQYS. V and J are TRBV20-1 and TRBJ2-7; D is ambiguous. The length of the CDR3 is 14 residues. Deletions cut 3 bases from V and 2 bases from J, with 14 bases between. CDR1 is DFQATT, CDR2 SNEGSKA, per germline (reference sequence).

As to this clonotype: The junction shows a germline mismatch at one end, possibly a read error. This chain links TRBV5-5 with TRBJ1-4; no clear D. Looked up from germline, CDR1 is SGHKS and CDR2 is YYEKEE (reference sequence). The CDR3 totals 14 residues. The CDR3 here is CASSLVATNDKLFF. DNA for the CDR3: TGTGCCAGCAGCTTAGTTGCAACTAATGATAAACTGTTTTTT.